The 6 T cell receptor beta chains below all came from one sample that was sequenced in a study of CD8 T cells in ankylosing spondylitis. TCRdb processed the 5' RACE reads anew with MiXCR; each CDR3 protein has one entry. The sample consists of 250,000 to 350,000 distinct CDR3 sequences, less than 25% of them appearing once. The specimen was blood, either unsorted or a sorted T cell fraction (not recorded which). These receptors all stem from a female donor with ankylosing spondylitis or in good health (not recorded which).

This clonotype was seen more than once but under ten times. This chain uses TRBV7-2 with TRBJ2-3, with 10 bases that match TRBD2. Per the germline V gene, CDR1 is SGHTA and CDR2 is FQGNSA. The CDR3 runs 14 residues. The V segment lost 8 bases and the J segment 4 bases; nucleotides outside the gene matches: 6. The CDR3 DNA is TGTGCCAGCGGCCTAGCGGGAGAGGCAGATACGCAGTATTTT. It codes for CASGLAGEADTQYF.

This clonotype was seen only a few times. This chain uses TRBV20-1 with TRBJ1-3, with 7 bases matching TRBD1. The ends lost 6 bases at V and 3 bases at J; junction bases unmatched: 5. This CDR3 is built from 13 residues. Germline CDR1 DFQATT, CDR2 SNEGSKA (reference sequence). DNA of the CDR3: TGCAGTGCGGGACAGTCACTTGGAAACACCATATATTTT. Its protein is CSAGQSLGNTIYF.

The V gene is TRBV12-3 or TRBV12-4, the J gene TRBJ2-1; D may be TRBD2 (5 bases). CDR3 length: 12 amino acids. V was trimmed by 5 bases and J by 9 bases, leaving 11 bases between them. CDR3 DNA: TGTGCCAGCAGTCTCCCTGAGGGTGAGCAGTTCTTC. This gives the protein CASSLPEGEQFF.

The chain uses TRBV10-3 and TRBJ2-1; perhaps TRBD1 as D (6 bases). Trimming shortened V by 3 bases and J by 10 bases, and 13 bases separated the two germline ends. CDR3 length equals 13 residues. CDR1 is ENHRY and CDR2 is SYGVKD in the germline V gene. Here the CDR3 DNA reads TGTGCCATCAGTGATCTAAATAGGGGGGAGCAGTTCTTC. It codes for CAISDLNRGEQFF.

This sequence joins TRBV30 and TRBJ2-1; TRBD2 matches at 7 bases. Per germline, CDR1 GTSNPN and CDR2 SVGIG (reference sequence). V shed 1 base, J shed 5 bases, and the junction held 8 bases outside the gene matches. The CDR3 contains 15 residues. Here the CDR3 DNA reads TGTGCCTGGAGTGAGGGGCTAGCGGACCACAATGAGCAGTTCTTC. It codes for CAWSEGLADHNEQFF.

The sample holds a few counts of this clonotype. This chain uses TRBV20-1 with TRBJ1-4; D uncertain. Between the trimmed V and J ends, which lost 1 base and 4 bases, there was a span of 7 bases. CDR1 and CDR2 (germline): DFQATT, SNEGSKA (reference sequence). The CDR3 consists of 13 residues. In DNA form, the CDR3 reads TGCAGTGCTAGAGGCGGGATTAATGAAAAACTGTTTTTT. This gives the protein CSARGGINEKLFF.